This passage covers 24 T cell receptor beta chains from one sample sequenced in a study of CD8+ T cells in alopecia areata. Extracted RNA was reverse transcribed, and the resulting cDNA served as sequencing template. Assay: immunoSEQ multiplex PCR; the TCRdb copy retains only in-frame clones and omits some. The repertoire holds approximately 200,000 clones, over 40% seen once, with roughly 2.8% in the top ten. Treatment here: oral pan-JAK inhibitor, 5-10 mg twice daily. This specimen consisted of CD4+ T cells sorted from blood, obtained around week 37, from a patient treated with tofacitinib. These TCRs come from a human donor with alopecia areata.

This sequence joins TRBV30 and TRBJ2-1, with D tentatively TRBD1 (6 bases). The CDR3 totals 12 residues. Trimming cost V 2 bases and J 6 bases, with 8 bases left between them. The germline gives CDR1 GTSNPN, CDR2 SVGIG (reference sequence). CDR3 amino acids: CAWSKQGNEQFF. The CDR3 DNA follows: TGTGCCTGGAGTAAACAGGGCAATGAGCAGTTCTTC.

V gene TRBV5-1 combines with J gene TRBJ2-2; tentatively, D is TRBD1 or TRBD2 (5 bases each). V shed 3 bases and J shed 0 bases, with 12 bases lying between them. This CDR3 has 16 amino acids. Germline CDR1 is SGHRS and CDR2 is YFSETQ. The CDR3 protein is CASSSGRSSNTGELFF. In DNA form, the CDR3 reads TGCGCCAGCAGCTCGGGACGGTCATCGAACACCGGGGAGCTGTTTTTT.

The chain uses TRBV6-5 and TRBJ2-7; 10 bases map to TRBD2. V trimming: 8 bases; J trimming: 6 bases; junction bases outside the gene matches: 10. Per germline, CDR1 MNHEY and CDR2 SVGAGI. The CDR3 extends over 14 amino acids. CDR3: CASRTAGGPGEQYF. CDR3 nucleotides: TGTGCCAGCCGGACAGCGGGAGGGCCGGGCGAGCAGTACTTC.

Only a few counts were recorded for this clone. The CDR3 sequence is CAWSPSRSSSNTGELFF. The CDR3 region has the DNA TGTGCCTGGAGTCCCTCTAGAAGTAGCAGTAACACCGGGGAGCTGTTTTTT. The J gene is TRBJ2-2, the V gene TRBV30; D gene uncertain. The V end lost 2 bases, the J end lost 2 bases, and 18 bases lay between the germline ends. The CDR3 loop spans 17 amino acids. CDR1 is GTSNPN, CDR2 SVGIG, per germline (reference sequence).

This rearrangement joins TRBV5-1 to TRBJ2-7; D is undetermined. Trimming took 2 bases from V and 2 from J, leaving 11 bases between them. CDR1 and CDR2 (germline): SGHRS, YFSETQ. This CDR3 region has 14 residues. CDR3 nucleotide sequence: TGCGCCAGCAGCTTAGCGAGCATCCCCTACGAGCAGTACTTC. As protein: CASSLASIPYEQYF.

This chain uses TRBV15 with TRBJ1-5; no clear D gene. Trimming took 4 bases from V and 3 from J, leaving 4 bases between them. There are 12 residues in the CDR3. CDR1 is LNHNV, CDR2 YYDKDF, per germline (reference sequence). The DNA of the CDR3 is TGTGCCACCAGCATGATCAATCAGCCCCAGCATTTT. Amino acid sequence: CATSMINQPQHF. Variable domain in full (rest from reference TRBV15 and TRBJ1-5): DAMVIQNPRYQVTQFGKPVTLSCSQTLNHNVMYWYQQKSSQAPKLLFHYYDKDFNNEADTPDNFQSRRPNTSFCFLDIRSPGLGDTAMYLCATSMINQPQHFGDGTRLSIL.

This clone was seen a few times. CDR3 protein: CSVEDRRGAFF. CDR3 bases: TGCAGCGTTGAAGATCGGAGGGGTGCTTTCTTT. This chain connects TRBV29-1 to TRBJ1-1, with D possibly TRBD1 on 5 matching bases. Trimming pared 0 bases from V and 11 bases from J, leaving 10 bases between. The CDR3 loop spans 11 amino acids. Per the germline V gene, CDR1 is SQVTM and CDR2 is ANQGSEA.

V usage is TRBV7-8 and J usage is TRBJ2-5; D may be TRBD1 (5 bases). CDR1 and CDR2 from the germline V gene are SGHVS and FQNEAQ. Between the trimmed V and J ends, which lost 5 bases and 5 bases, there was a span of 18 bases. The CDR3 covers 15 residues. The CDR3 loop is CASSHTRALWETQYF. The CDR3 DNA reads as TGTGCCAGCAGCCATACCAGGGCCCTTTGGGAGACCCAGTACTTC.

The rearrangement joins TRBV29-1 to TRBJ2-7; D remains ambiguous. Germline lookup yields CDR1 SQVTM and CDR2 ANQGSEA. The V end was cut by 4 bases, the J end by 3 bases, with 16 bases between. This CDR3 has 14 amino acids. In DNA, the CDR3 is TGCAGCGTTGTGTCGGATATCCGCCACTACGAGCAGTACTTC. The encoded protein is CSVVSDIRHYEQYF.

This clone was detected a few times. The chain employs TRBV30 and TRBJ1-2; TRBD1 matches 7 bases. V shed 2 bases, J shed 3 bases, and the junction held 3 bases outside the gene matches. In germline, CDR1 is GTSNPN, CDR2 SVGIG (reference sequence). The length of the CDR3 is 13 residues. The CDR3 bases are TGTGCCTGGAGTCCCGGACAGGACTATGGCTACACCTTC. It translates to CAWSPGQDYGYTF.

The rearrangement links TRBV4-1 to TRBJ2-2; D is unclear. CDR1 and CDR2 (germline): MGHRA, YSYEKL. Trimming cost V 0 bases and J 5 bases, with 7 bases left between them. CDR3 size: 14 residues. This chain's CDR3 is CASSQDEGTGELFF. The CDR3 DNA is TGCGCCAGCAGCCAAGATGAAGGTACCGGGGAGCTGTTTTTT.

The sample holds a few counts of this clone. J is TRBJ1-2 and V is TRBV14; D gene unclear. CDR1 is SGHDN and CDR2 is FVKESK in the germline V gene. The V and J ends lost 4 bases and 4 bases respectively, with 7 bases between them. The CDR3 runs to 12 residues. CDR3 protein: CASSLNRYGYTF. The CDR3 DNA is TGTGCCAGCAGCCTTAATCGCTATGGCTACACCTTC.

This clone has more than one count but fewer than ten. The genes are TRBV18 and TRBJ2-2; the D is unclear. Germline V gene sequence: CDR1 KGHSH, CDR2 LQKENI. The CDR3 extends over 14 amino acids. The V gene lost 5 bases and the J gene lost 1 base, with 8 bases spanning the gap. The CDR3 DNA follows: TGTGCCAGCTCAGCTCACGGGAACACCGGGGAGCTGTTTTTT. Translation gives CASSAHGNTGELFF.

This chain uses TRBV5-4 with TRBJ2-3, with D hard to call. CDR1 and CDR2 (germline): SGHNT, YYREEE (reference sequence). This CDR3 has 12 residues. V was cut by 4 bases and J by 7 bases, with 10 bases left in between. The CDR3 nucleotides are TGTGCCAGCAGCCCGACCCCTCATACGCAGTATTTT. It encodes CASSPTPHTQYF.

This clone has a handful of counts. The chain couples TRBV19 to TRBJ2-7; 8 bases map to TRBD1. The J segment lost 0 bases and the V segment lost 6 bases, leaving 4 bases of the junction unmatched. The CDR3 is 14 residues long. Germline loops: CDR1 LNHDA, CDR2 SQIVND (reference sequence). For the CDR3, the DNA is TGTGCCAGTAGGGACAGGGATAACTCCTACGAGCAGTACTTC. It translates to CASRDRDNSYEQYF.

The CDR3 here is CASSHSGTANLEQYF. The DNA of the CDR3 is TGCGCCAGCAGCCATTCAGGGACAGCCAACCTCGAGCAGTACTTC. The rearrangement uses TRBV5-1 and TRBJ2-7; TRBD1 agrees at 7 bases. Looked up from germline, CDR1 is SGHRS and CDR2 is YFSETQ. The CDR3 totals 15 residues. The trim removed 4 bases at V and 6 bases at J, leaving 13 bases unmatched. The variable domain in full, with the rest retrieved from reference TRBV5-1 and TRBJ2-7, is KAGVTQTPRYLIKTRGQQVTLSCSPISGHRSVSWYQQTPGQGLQFLFEYFSETQRNKGNFPGRFSGRQFSNSRSEMNVSTLELGDSALYLCASSHSGTANLEQYFGPGTRLTVT.

This clone was observed a few times. The V and J genes are TRBV7-2 and TRBJ2-2; D call uncertain. The CDR3 contains 15 residues. The ends were cut back, 6 bases at V and 1 base at J, with 12 bases in the middle. CDR1 is SGHTA and CDR2 is FQGNSA in the germline V gene. The CDR3 loop reads CASSGKILNTGELFF. The CDR3, as DNA: TGTGCCAGCAGTGGGAAAATCTTGAACACCGGGGAGCTGTTTTTT.

The chain carries TRBV30 and TRBJ2-5; the D call may be TRBD1 or TRBD2 (5 bases each). Germline CDR1 is GTSNPN and CDR2 is SVGIG (reference sequence). The ends were cut back, 2 bases at V and 4 bases at J, with 17 bases in the middle. This CDR3 has 15 amino acids. The DNA of the CDR3 is TGTGCCTGGAGTCATAGGGGTGCGGGTCGAGAGACCCAGTACTTC. It specifies CAWSHRGAGRETQYF.

The chain joins TRBV28 to TRBJ1-5; no reliable D call. The CDR3 extends over 18 amino acids. Germline-derived CDR1 and CDR2 are MDHEN and SYDVKM. Trimming left V 2 bases short and J 1 base short, with 18 bases between. The CDR3 sequence is CASSLRPLGLGSNQPQHF. CDR3 nucleotides: TGTGCCAGCAGTTTAAGGCCCCTCGGGCTGGGGAGCAATCAGCCCCAGCATTTT.

The J gene is TRBJ2-5, the V gene TRBV30; 7 nucleotides line up with TRBD2. V gave up 0 bases and J gave up 2 bases; unmatched junction bases: 15. The CDR3 extends over 18 amino acids. CDR1 GTSNPN and CDR2 SVGIG come from the germline V gene (reference sequence). The CDR3: CAWSVWPGGVWEQETQYF. In DNA, the CDR3 is TGTGCCTGGAGTGTATGGCCGGGAGGTGTATGGGAACAAGAGACCCAGTACTTC.

The chain couples TRBV30 to TRBJ2-1, with 16 positions matching TRBD2. Germline V gene sequence: CDR1 GTSNPN, CDR2 SVGIG (reference sequence). Germline trimming cut 6 bases from V and 3 bases from J; bases unmatched to any gene: 8. This CDR3 contains 17 residues. CDR3 DNA sequence: TGTGCCTGTACCGGGACTAGCGGGAGGGTAATCTACAATGAGCAGTTCTTC. Translated: CACTGTSGRVIYNEQFF.

In its sample, this clone was seen once. The chain combines TRBV6-6 with TRBJ2-2; D is ambiguous. The CDR3 is made up of 13 amino acids. The germline CDR1 and CDR2 sequences are MNHNY and SVGAGI (reference sequence). V dropped 2 bases and J dropped 6 bases, with 7 bases sitting between them. CDR3 sequence (DNA): TGTGCCAGCAGTTACATGAGGTCCGGGGAGCTGTTTTTT. Its protein is CASSYMRSGELFF.

The CDR3: CASSQGPLTGGRTEAFF. The CDR3 DNA reads as TGTGCCAGCAGCCAAGGACCTTTGACAGGAGGGCGTACTGAAGCTTTCTTT. V usage is TRBV4-2 and J usage is TRBJ1-1; maybe TRBD1 (6 bases). Deletions cut 1 base from V and 5 bases from J, with 20 bases between. This CDR3 contains 17 residues. Germline CDR1 LGHNA, CDR2 YNFKEQ.

V usage is TRBV19 and J usage is TRBJ2-1; 14 nucleotides match TRBD2. Germline CDR1 and CDR2: LNHDA and SQIVND (reference sequence). CDR3 length equals 14 residues. J lost 8 bases, V lost 10 bases, and 7 bases had no gene match. CDR3 bases: TGTGCCATCGGGACTAGCGGGAGCGCTTATGAGCAGTTCTTC. Protein: CAIGTSGSAYEQFF. Full variable domain (outside the CDR3, taken from reference TRBV19 and TRBJ2-1): DGGITQSPKYLFRKEGQNVTLSCEQNLNHDAMYWYRQDPGQGLRLIYYSQIVNDFQKGDIAEGYSVSREKKESFPLTVTSAQKNPTAFYLCAIGTSGSAYEQFFGPGTRLTVL.